The rows below give T cell receptor beta chains drawn from one sample of a study of blood T cell repertoires in COVID-19. Data came from immunoSEQ multiplex PCR; TCRdb stores just in-frame clones and leaves some out. The table shows 300,000 to 400,000 clones, with less than 90% occurring only once. The material sequenced was PBMCs or T cells enriched from blood (not recorded which). Source of these receptors: a woman aged 30 to 39 who had recovered from COVID-19. Both conserved end residues are part of each CDR3. A D gene is named only where the DNA matches it firmly. Not every row has a clone size; where given, it reads once, few, many or a size class.

TRBJ2-3 | - | TRBV28 | - | TGTGCCAGCAGTTCAATCACCCGGGGGGCCGGGAGAACAGATACGCAGTATTTT | CASSSITRGAGRTDTQYF
TRBJ1-6 | - | TRBV7-2 | - | TGTGCCAGCAGCTTAGGGCCAGGAGGGCAAACTAATTCACCCCTCCACTTT | CASSLGPGGQTNSPLHF
TRBJ2-7 | TRBD1 | TRBV27 | - | TGTGCCAGCAGTTTAACGGGACAGCTTTCCTACGAGCAGTACTTC | CASSLTGQLSYEQYF
TRBJ1-5 | TRBD1 | TRBV7-2 | - | TGTGCCAGCAGCTACAAGGGACAGGGCAATCAGCCCCAGCATTTT | CASSYKGQGNQPQHF
TRBJ2-5 | - | TRBV6-2/TRBV6-3 | - | TGTGCCAGCAGTTACCAGGGGCTCGGAGAAGAGACCCAGTACTTC | CASSYQGLGEETQYF
TRBJ1-6 | TRBD1 | TRBV6-1 | - | TGTGCCAGCAGTGAGGTTCCGACAGGGACCCGGAGCTCCTATAATTCACCCCTCCACTTT | CASSEVPTGTRSSYNSPLHF
TRBJ1-1 | - | TRBV30 | - | TGTGCCTGGATACGAGGGTCCGTAAACTACCACACTGAAGCTTTCTTT | CAWIRGSVNYHTEAFF
TRBJ1-1 | - | TRBV25-1 | - | TGTGCCAGCTTTGGAGGGGTTGTGACTGAAGCTTTCTTT | CASFGGVVTEAFF
TRBJ1-6 | - | TRBV27 | - | TGTGCCACCTATGACAGCTCCTCTTTCACCCTCCACTTT | CATYDSSSFTLHF
TRBJ1-6 | TRBD1 | TRBV5-1 | - | TGCGCCAGCAGCCTGGGCCTACAGGGGGCCGATTCACCCCTCCACTTT | CASSLGLQGADSPLHF
TRBJ1-1 | - | TRBV13 | - | TGTGCCAGCAGCCCAGCGACGGTGAACACTGAAGCTTTCTTT | CASSPATVNTEAFF
TRBJ2-3 | - | TRBV5-4 | - | TGTGCCAGCAGCTTGTCCGTAGATACGCAGTATTTT | CASSLSVDTQYF
TRBJ2-3 | TRBD2 | TRBV9 | - | TGTGCCAGCAGCGGAACGGGACTAGCGGGGGGAGATACGCAGTATTTT | CASSGTGLAGGDTQYF
TRBJ1-2 | TRBD1 | TRBV28 | - | TGTGCCAGTGGGGACAGGGCCTATGGCTACACCTTC | CASGDRAYGYTF
TRBJ2-1 | - | TRBV5-1 | once | TGCGCCAGCAGCTCGTTTATCGGGGGGCACAATGAGCAGTTCTTC | CASSSFIGGHNEQFF
TRBJ1-2 | - | TRBV7-2 | - | TGTGCCAGCAGCTCCCAGGGGTATGGCTACACCTTC | CASSSQGYGYTF
TRBJ2-7 | - | TRBV5-8 | - | TGTGCCAGCAAGCTTAGATCGGGGTCTCTCCGCTACGAGCAGTACTTC | CASKLRSGSLRYEQYF
TRBJ1-1 | - | TRBV21-1 | - | TGTGCCAGCAGCAAAGGAGGGTGCCCAACTGAAGCTTTCTTT | CASSKGGCPTEAFF
TRBJ1-2 | TRBD1 | TRBV30 | - | TGTGCCTGGGGGACAGGGACAGGCGTTTATGGCTACACCTTC | CAWGTGTGVYGYTF
TRBJ2-1 | TRBD1 | TRBV3-1/TRBV3-2 | - | TGTGCCAGCAGCCAAGATCCAGGGGGCTACATCTACAATGAGCAGTTCTTC | CASSQDPGGYIYNEQFF
TRBJ1-4 | TRBD1 | TRBV9 | - | TGTGCCAGCAGCGGAAAAACAGGGGACACTAATGAAAAACTGTTTTTT | CASSGKTGDTNEKLFF
TRBJ1-6 | - | TRBV27 | - | TGTGCCAGCAGTTTCTTTAGAGAGACCTATAATTCACCCCTCCACTTT | CASSFFRETYNSPLHF
TRBJ1-2 | TRBD1 | TRBV2 | - | TGTGCCAGCACGACGGACAGGGATGAAAACCCTGGCTACACCTTC | CASTTDRDENPGYTF
TRBJ1-2 | - | TRBV6-6 | - | TGTGCCAGCACCTCCGGGGTTAACAGGGAGATCTATGGCTACACCTTC | CASTSGVNREIYGYTF
TRBJ1-2 | - | TRBV6-6 | - | TGTGCCAGCACCCACGGCCGGGGGGACTATGGCTACACCTTC | CASTHGRGDYGYTF
TRBJ1-2 | - | TRBV7-2 | - | TGTGCCAGCGGAACGGGACTGGGGTATGGCTACACCTTC | CASGTGLGYGYTF
TRBJ2-2 | - | TRBV18 | - | TGTGCCAGCTCAGAGCAGGTCTCCGGGGAGCTGTTTTTT | CASSEQVSGELFF
TRBJ1-3 | - | TRBV9 | - | TGTGCCAGCAGCCCAGAGGGTGGAAACACCATATATTTT | CASSPEGGNTIYF
TRBJ1-2 | - | TRBV28 | - | TGTGCCAGCACTTCGGGGAGGGGCTATGGCTACACCTTC | CASTSGRGYGYTF
TRBJ1-4 | TRBD1 | TRBV6-5 | - | TGTGCCAGCAGTTACGGTCGACAGGGGAAGGAAAAACTGTTTTTT | CASSYGRQGKEKLFF
TRBJ1-6 | - | TRBV15 | - | TGTGCCACCAGCAGAGATCTATCGGATTCACCCCTCCACTTT | CATSRDLSDSPLHF
TRBJ1-6 | TRBD1 | TRBV19 | - | TGTGCCAGTAACCGGGGACAGGAGGATTCACCCCTCCACTTT | CASNRGQEDSPLHF
TRBJ2-2 | - | TRBV20-1 | - | TGCAGTGCTAGTCGGCTCCAAGCGACCGGGGAGCTGTTTTTT | CSASRLQATGELFF
TRBJ2-1 | TRBD2 | TRBV4-3 | - | TGCGCCAGCAGACACGGGACTAGCGGGGAGCAGTTCTTC | CASRHGTSGEQFF
TRBJ2-6 | - | TRBV5-4 | - | TGTGCCAGCAGCTTGGCCGGGGGTGCGATGTCTGGGGCCAACGTCCTGACTTTC | CASSLAGGAMSGANVLTF
TRBJ2-5 | TRBD1 | TRBV3-1/TRBV3-2 | - | TGTGCCAGCAGCCAAGTGGACAGGGTCCAAGAGACCCAGTACTTC | CASSQVDRVQETQYF
TRBJ1-1 | - | TRBV9 | once | TGTGCCAGCAGCCTAACAGGGACTGAAGCTTTCTTT | CASSLTGTEAFF
TRBJ2-7 | TRBD2 | TRBV5-1 | - | TGCGCCAGCAGCTGGGACCCGGGGGGGATCGCTACGCAGCAGTACTTC | CASSWDPGGIATQQYF
TRBJ2-2 | - | TRBV2 | - | TGTGCCAGAAGGGACAAAGAGACCGGGGAGCTGTTTTTT | CARRDKETGELFF
TRBJ2-3 | TRBD2 | TRBV19 | - | TGTGCCAGTAGTAGGGGGACTAGCGGGGGAGGCACAGATACGCAGTATTTT | CASSRGTSGGGTDTQYF
TRBJ1-4 | - | TRBV28 | few | TGTGCCAGCAGTTTCCAGGCGATTAATGAAAAACTGTTTTTT | CASSFQAINEKLFF
TRBJ1-1 | - | TRBV2 | few | TGTGCCAGCAGTGGGCTACAGGGTTCAGCTTTCTTT | CASSGLQGSAFF
TRBJ2-3 | TRBD1 | TRBV25-1 | once | TGTGCCAGCAGTGAATTAGGGACAGCTAGCACAGATACGCAGTATTTT | CASSELGTASTDTQYF
TRBJ2-7 | - | TRBV5-4 | - | TGTGCCAGCAGCGCGGGACGTGCCGAGCAGTACTTC | CASSAGRAEQYF
TRBJ2-7 | TRBD2 | TRBV19 | - | TGTGCCAGTAGTACCTTGACTAGCGGCTTCGAGCAGTACTTC | CASSTLTSGFEQYF
TRBJ2-5 | - | TRBV19 | - | TGTGCCAGTAGTCCGCAGAACCAAGAGACCCAGTACTTC | CASSPQNQETQYF
TRBJ1-1 | - | TRBV30 | - | TGTGCCTGTCGACACCCGAACACTGAAGCTTTCTTT | CACRHPNTEAFF
TRBJ1-1 | - | TRBV7-9 | - | TGTGCCAGCAGCCCACAGACCGGGAACACTGAAGCTTTCTTT | CASSPQTGNTEAFF
TRBJ1-4 | TRBD1 | TRBV2 | - | TGTGCCAGCAGCTCGACAGGGTGGAATGAAAAACTGTTTTTT | CASSSTGWNEKLFF
TRBJ1-6 | - | TRBV7-9 | few | TGTGCCAGCAGCTTAGAACAGTATAATTCACCCCTCCACTTT | CASSLEQYNSPLHF
TRBJ2-5 | - | TRBV6-9 | - | TGTGCCAGCAGTTACGGGGGTAGGGGGACCCAGTACTTC | CASSYGGRGTQYF